Each of the 21 T cell receptor beta chains below was sequenced from the same sample in a study of blood T cell repertoires in COVID-19. The table came from immunoSEQ multiplex PCR; TCRdb's copy has only in-frame clones and leaves some out. The repertoire holds about 99,000 clones, with around 83% as singletons. Source material: peripheral blood. Every receptor here comes from an elderly woman with active or convalescent COVID-19.

The rearrangement joins TRBV5-1 to TRBJ2-3; D may be TRBD1 (6 bases). The V gene lost 4 bases and the J gene lost 0 bases, with 18 bases spanning the gap. The CDR3 consists of 17 residues. Germline V CDR1 and CDR2: SGHRS, YFSETQ. The CDR3: CASSKSGTFTSTDTQYF. The CDR3 region has the DNA TGCGCCAGCAGCAAATCCGGGACATTTACTAGCACAGATACGCAGTATTTT.

The CDR3 sequence: CASSHREINQPQHF. The CDR3 nucleotides read TGTGCCAGTAGTCACAGGGAAATAAATCAGCCCCAGCATTTT. This chain joins TRBV19 and TRBJ1-5, with a possible D match to TRBD1 (6 bases). Germline values: CDR1 LNHDA, CDR2 SQIVND (reference sequence). The V and J ends lost 5 bases and 4 bases respectively, with 12 bases between them. CDR3 length: 14 amino acids.

The chain combines TRBV10-1 with TRBJ2-2; 8 bases align to TRBD2. This CDR3 has 18 residues. Germline V gives CDR1 WNHNN, CDR2 SYGVQD (reference sequence). The V segment lost 6 bases and the J segment 3 bases; nucleotides outside the gene matches: 15. CDR3 sequence reads: CASRKRERLSVDTGELFF. CDR3 nucleotides: TGCGCCAGCAGGAAGCGGGAGCGCCTGTCCGTTGACACCGGGGAGCTGTTTTTT.

This sequence joins TRBV6-5 and TRBJ2-5; D is undetermined. The CDR3 runs to 15 residues. Germline V lookup: CDR1 MNHEY, CDR2 SVGAGI. Trimming cost V 0 bases and J 1 base, with 9 bases left between them. The CDR3 DNA sequence: TGTGCCAGCAGTTACTCGTTGCGTACCCAAGAGACCCAGTACTTC. It codes for CASSYSLRTQETQYF.

The genes are TRBV5-6 and TRBJ2-7, with 8 bases lining up with TRBD1. CDR3 length: 14 amino acids. V was pared by 4 bases and J by 4 bases, with 7 bases of the junction left unmatched. Germline values: CDR1 SGHDT, CDR2 YYEEEE. The CDR3 loop reads CASSPDRAIYEQYF. The CDR3, as DNA: TGTGCCAGCAGCCCGGACAGGGCTATATACGAGCAGTACTTC.

This clone has a handful of counts. This sequence joins TRBV4-1 and TRBJ1-1; D unclear. Germline CDR1 reads MGHRA; CDR2 reads YSYEKL. V was trimmed by 0 bases and J by 5 bases, leaving 19 bases between them. The length of the CDR3 is 17 residues. CDR3 coding DNA: TGCGCCAGCAGCCAAGATCGGGTGGGTGGGAGGATGACTGAAGCTTTCTTT. The encoded protein is CASSQDRVGGRMTEAFF.

Only a few counts were recorded for this clone. This chain links TRBV12-3 or TRBV12-4 with TRBJ1-2, with D hard to call. V shed 3 bases and J shed 4 bases, with 9 bases lying between them. The CDR3 is 13 amino acids. The CDR3 spells CASSLRGSYGYTF. CDR3 DNA sequence: TGTGCCAGCAGTTTGCGCGGATCCTATGGCTACACCTTC.

Concerning this clone: At one end the junction does not follow the germline gene, possibly because of a read error. V and J are TRBV30 and TRBJ1-6, with 7 positions matching TRBD1. CDR3 length equals 15 residues. The germline V gene has CDR1 GTSNPN and CDR2 SVGIG (reference sequence). In DNA, the CDR3 is TGTGCCTGGGACAGGGAAGACAGAGATAAATCACCCCTCCACTTT. Protein sequence: CAWDREDRDKSPLHF.

The chain couples TRBV5-5 to TRBJ1-6; TRBD1 might be the D (6 bases). Germline CDR1 is SGHKS and CDR2 is YYEKEE (reference sequence). The V end was cut by 4 bases, the J end by 5 bases, with 13 bases between. The CDR3 spans 15 residues. CDR3 protein: CASSPGQLDNSPLHF. The DNA for the CDR3 is TGTGCCAGCAGCCCAGGACAGCTTGATAATTCACCCCTCCACTTT.

CDR3 sequence (DNA): TGTGCCAGCAGTGACCGGGACACCCTAAACGGGGCCTTCACAGATACGCAGTATTTT. It translates to CASSDRDTLNGAFTDTQYF. V is TRBV28 and J is TRBJ2-3; perhaps TRBD1 as D (6 bases). Germline V gene sequence: CDR1 MDHEN, CDR2 SYDVKM. CDR3 length: 19 amino acids. The V and J ends lost 5 bases and 2 bases respectively, with 26 bases between them.

This clone was seen a handful of times. The gene calls are TRBV11-2 and TRBJ2-3, with D uncertain. CDR3 length equals 12 residues. Germline CDR1 reads SGHAT; CDR2 reads FQNNGV. V lost 5 bases and J lost 6, with 9 bases in between. CDR3 sequence: CASSPPGDTQYF. Here the CDR3 DNA reads TGTGCCAGCAGCCCCCCTGGCGATACGCAGTATTTT.

The genes are TRBV18 and TRBJ2-2; no clear D. This CDR3 spans 14 amino acids. V was clipped by 0 bases and J by 6 bases, with 8 bases between them. The germline gives CDR1 KGHSH, CDR2 LQKENI. The DNA for the CDR3 is TGTGCCAGCTCACCACCTTCGGTAGCCGGGGAGCTGTTTTTT. Its translation is CASSPPSVAGELFF.

The chain combines TRBV18 with TRBJ2-5; D might be TRBD2 (6 bases). There are 13 residues in the CDR3. Trimming removed 3 bases from V and 5 bases from J, with 10 bases in between. The germline gives CDR1 KGHSH, CDR2 LQKENI. CDR3 sequence (DNA): TGTGCCAGCTCACCTTTGGGGGGTGAGACCCAGTACTTC. This codes for CASSPLGGETQYF.

This chain links TRBV2 with TRBJ2-7, with TRBD1 identical over 7 bases. The V segment lost 3 bases and the J segment 1 base; nucleotides outside the gene matches: 6. The CDR3 covers 15 residues. Germline V gives CDR1 SNHLY, CDR2 FYNNEI. The CDR3 nucleotides read TGTGCCAGCAGTGAGACCGGGACAGATTCCTACGAGCAGTACTTC. Translated, it gives CASSETGTDSYEQYF.

The chain uses TRBV28 and TRBJ1-4, with 9 bases that match TRBD1. The junction had 7 bases not matched to a gene; V was cut back by 3 bases and J by 8 bases. Germline V gene sequence: CDR1 MDHEN, CDR2 SYDVKM. The CDR3 is 15 amino acids. DNA for the CDR3: TGTGCCAGCAGTTTTCTACAGGGGGCGGGGGAAAAACTGTTTTTT. Amino acid sequence: CASSFLQGAGEKLFF.

V and J are TRBV9 and TRBJ1-4, with 10 bases that match TRBD1. CDR1 and CDR2 (germline): SGDLS, YYNGEE. This CDR3 is 15 amino acids long. Trimming removed 0 bases from V and 8 bases from J; junction bases left unmatched: 4. For the CDR3, the DNA is TGTGCCAGCAGCGTAGAGGGACAGGGGCGGGAAAAACTGTTTTTT. It yields the protein CASSVEGQGREKLFF.

This chain links TRBV18 with TRBJ1-6; D remains ambiguous. The CDR3 sequence is 12 residues long. In germline, CDR1 is KGHSH, CDR2 LQKENI. V lost 2 bases and J 7 bases, leaving 3 bases between the germline ends. CDR3 bases: TGTGCCAGCTCACCAGAGAATTCACCCCTCCACTTT. It encodes CASSPENSPLHF.

The chain employs TRBV28 and TRBJ2-1; TRBD1 matches 9 bases. Trimming removed 8 bases from V and 8 bases from J; junction bases left unmatched: 4. Per the germline V gene, CDR1 is MDHEN and CDR2 is SYDVKM. CDR3 length: 12 amino acids. CDR3 protein: CASVTGGDEQFF. The CDR3 nucleotides are TGTGCCAGCGTAACAGGGGGCGATGAGCAGTTCTTC.

The rearrangement uses TRBV28 and TRBJ1-2; TRBD1 agrees at 10 bases. Germline V CDR1 and CDR2: MDHEN, SYDVKM. This CDR3 has 15 residues. With 8 bases clipped from V and 5 bases from J, the junction kept 11 bases outside the gene matches. Here the CDR3 reads CASLGGGQGNYGYTF. CDR3 bases: TGTGCCAGCCTAGGGGGGGGACAGGGGAATTATGGCTACACCTTC.

The chain is built from TRBV3-1 (or the pseudogene TRBV3-2) and TRBJ1-2, with a tentative D call TRBD1 (6 bases). Germline lookup yields CDR1 LGHDT and CDR2 YNNKEL (reference sequence). CDR3 size: 14 residues. The V gene lost 0 bases and the J gene lost 7 bases, with 12 bases spanning the gap. In nucleotides, the CDR3 is TGTGCCAGCAGCCAAGACCGCAGGGGCGGTGGCTACACCTTC. This codes for CASSQDRRGGGYTF.

This clone was picked up one time. This chain connects TRBV4-1 to TRBJ1-1; D call uncertain. This CDR3 contains 15 residues. V dropped 1 base and J dropped 0 bases, with 9 bases sitting between them. Germline V gene data show CDR1 as MGHRA and CDR2 as YSYEKL. This CDR3 reads CASSQGLGMNTEAFF. In nucleotides, the CDR3 is TGCGCCAGCAGCCAAGGGCTAGGCATGAACACTGAAGCTTTCTTT.